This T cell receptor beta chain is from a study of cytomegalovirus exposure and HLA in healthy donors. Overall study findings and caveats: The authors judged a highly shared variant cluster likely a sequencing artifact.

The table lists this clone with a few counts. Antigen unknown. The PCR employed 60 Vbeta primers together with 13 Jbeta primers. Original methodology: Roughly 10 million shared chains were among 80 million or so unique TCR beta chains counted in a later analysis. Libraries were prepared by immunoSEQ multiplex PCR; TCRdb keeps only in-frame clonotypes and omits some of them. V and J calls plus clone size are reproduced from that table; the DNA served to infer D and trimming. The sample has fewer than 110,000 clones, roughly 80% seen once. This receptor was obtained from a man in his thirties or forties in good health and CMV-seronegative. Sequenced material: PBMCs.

The DNA of the CDR3 is TGTGCCAGCAGCAACGCCGGGACTAGGAATGAGCAGTTCTTC. Protein: CASSNAGTRNEQFF. This chain links TRBV27 with TRBJ2-1; the match to TRBD2 covers 8 bases. The length of the CDR3 is 14 residues. V trimming: 6 bases; J trimming: 7 bases; junction bases outside the gene matches: 8. The germline V gene encodes CDR1 MNHEY and CDR2 SMNVEV (reference sequence).